This T cell receptor beta chain was recorded in a study of blood T cell repertoires in COVID-19. V gave up 4 bases and J gave up 2 bases; unmatched junction bases: 5. Germline CDR1 reads SGHTA; CDR2 reads FQGNSA. This CDR3 spans 15 amino acids. Authors' methods: Researchers report that nucleated cell counts were estimated from reference gene primer amplification. Repertoires were generated with immunoSEQ multiplex PCR, while TCRdb's copy carries only in-frame clones and drops some. Clone size and V and J calls were adopted from that table, with D and trimming inferred from the DNA. The table shows tens of thousands of clones, with 70% to 80% occurring only once.

The receptor was isolated from a man in his forties or fifties with active or convalescent COVID-19. Sequencing was carried out using peripheral blood. The chain links TRBV7-2 to TRBJ1-2; 9 bases map to TRBD1. CDR3 amino acids: CASSSRTGVNYGYTF. Here the CDR3 DNA reads TGTGCCAGCAGCTCCAGGACAGGGGTGAACTATGGCTACACCTTC.